Detailed here is one TCR beta chain. These data belong to a study of OX40 agonist ivuxolimab in advanced cancers. Germline V gene lookup returns CDR1 SGHRS and CDR2 YFSETQ. V was shortened by 4 bases and J by 3 bases, with 16 bases between the two germline ends. The CDR3 length is 15 residues. People who had autoimmune disease history or systemic immunosuppression were excluded. Sequencing was performed with immunoSEQ multiplex PCR; in TCRdb, only in-frame clones are kept and a portion is missing. The table includes about 69,000 clones, approximately 90% detected once. Sequences were derived from CD4+ or CD8+ T cells sorted from blood, sampled in a trial of the OX40 agonist ivuxolimab. The TCR originated in an adult with an advanced solid tumor such as melanoma, head and neck, liver or kidney cancer. The chain combines TRBV5-1 with TRBJ1-2; a possible D gene is TRBD1 (5 bases). CDR3 bases: TGCGCCAGCAGCCCTACCTGGCAGGGCGACTATGGCTACACCTTC. Its translation is CASSPTWQGDYGYTF.